A few counts support the clone carrying this TCR beta chain. This entry is derived from a study of blood T cell repertoires in COVID-19. Background on the study: Spain, Italy and the United States supplied samples that represented acute and convalescent COVID-19. Nucleic acid was either cDNA or gDNA, and it came from T cells, B-cell-depleted T cells, or PBMCs.

CDR1 is LNHDA and CDR2 is SQIVND in the germline V gene (reference sequence). V was clipped by 4 bases and J by 5 bases; unmatched bases: 8. This CDR3 contains 16 residues. TCRdb keeps only in-frame clones here, not all; method: immunoSEQ multiplex PCR. The sample includes about 150,000 clones, around 83% of them seen just once. The V gene is TRBV19, the J gene TRBJ1-6, with 7 bases identical to TRBD1. The specimen sequenced was peripheral blood. This sequence originates from a woman aged 55-69 years with acute or convalescent COVID-19. CDR3 bases: TGTGCCAGTAGTAGGACGACAGGGAACAATAATTCACCCCTCCACTTT. Translation gives CASSRTTGNNNSPLHF.